The source of this TCR beta chain is a study of blood T cell repertoires in COVID-19. Germline V gene lookup returns CDR1 LNHDA and CDR2 SQIVND (reference sequence). The CDR3 sequence is 15 residues long. Trimming cost V 9 bases and J 0 bases; bases outside gene matches: 8. Sequencing was performed with immunoSEQ multiplex PCR; in TCRdb, only in-frame clones are kept and a portion is missing. The data hold fewer than 90,000 clones, with about four fifths observed a single time. This clone was seen just once. The TCR originated in a man over 45 with acute or convalescent COVID-19. The sample was peripheral blood. The rearrangement uses TRBV19 and TRBJ2-3; 8 nucleotides line up with TRBD2. CDR3 sequence reads: CASGGGSSSTDTQYF. The CDR3 DNA follows: TGTGCCAGCGGGGGGGGGAGTTCTAGCACAGATACGCAGTATTTT.